The 4 T cell receptor beta chains below come from one sample, sequenced in a study of blood T cell repertoires in COVID-19. Sequenced by immunoSEQ multiplex PCR; TCRdb stores in-frame clones only, minus some. The repertoire holds roughly 220,000 clones, with 70% to 90% as singletons. The sequencing input was peripheral blood. The receptors stem from a man aged 45 to 65 who had recovered from COVID-19.

The chain uses TRBV5-1 and TRBJ2-7; 7 nucleotides match TRBD2. V lost 3 bases and J lost 6; bases outside the gene matches: 15. The germline V gene encodes CDR1 SGHRS and CDR2 YFSETQ. The CDR3 spans 16 residues. The CDR3, as DNA: TGCGCCAGCAGCTGGGGGGGATCCGGGACGACCATCGAGCAGTACTTC. Protein: CASSWGGSGTTIEQYF.

The chain couples TRBV28 to TRBJ1-5; tentatively, D is TRBD1 (5 bases). Trimming pared 8 bases from V and 4 bases from J, leaving 12 bases between. Germline V CDR1 and CDR2: MDHEN, SYDVKM. The CDR3 runs 13 residues. This CDR3 reads CASGGAANQPQHF. In nucleotides, the CDR3 is TGTGCCAGCGGTGGGGCAGCAAATCAGCCCCAGCATTTT. Looking up the rest from reference TRBV28 and TRBJ1-5 gives the full variable domain: DVKVTQSSRYLVKRTGEKVFLECVQDMDHENMFWYRQDPGLGLRLIYFSYDVKMKEKGDIPEGYSVSREKKERFSLILESASTNQTSMYLCASGGAANQPQHFGDGTRLSIL.

The chain employs TRBV30 and TRBJ2-7, with TRBD2 matching over 8 bases. V lost 3 bases to trimming and J lost 0 bases; unmatched junction nucleotides: 7. CDR3 size: 15 residues. Germline loops: CDR1 GTSNPN, CDR2 SVGIG (reference sequence). DNA for the CDR3: TGTGCCTGGAGAGTCCCGGGAGGGAGCTCCTACGAGCAGTACTTC. Amino acids: CAWRVPGGSSYEQYF.

The chain joins TRBV7-8 to TRBJ1-1; 8 nucleotides agree with TRBD1. The length of the CDR3 is 16 residues. CDR1 is SGHVS, CDR2 FQNEAQ, per germline. After removal of 4 bases from V and 0 bases from J, the junction contained 7 bases not matched to a gene. In DNA form, the CDR3 reads TGTGCCAGCAGCTCCTTCAGGGGGCGAATGAACACTGAAGCTTTCTTT. Protein product: CASSSFRGRMNTEAFF.